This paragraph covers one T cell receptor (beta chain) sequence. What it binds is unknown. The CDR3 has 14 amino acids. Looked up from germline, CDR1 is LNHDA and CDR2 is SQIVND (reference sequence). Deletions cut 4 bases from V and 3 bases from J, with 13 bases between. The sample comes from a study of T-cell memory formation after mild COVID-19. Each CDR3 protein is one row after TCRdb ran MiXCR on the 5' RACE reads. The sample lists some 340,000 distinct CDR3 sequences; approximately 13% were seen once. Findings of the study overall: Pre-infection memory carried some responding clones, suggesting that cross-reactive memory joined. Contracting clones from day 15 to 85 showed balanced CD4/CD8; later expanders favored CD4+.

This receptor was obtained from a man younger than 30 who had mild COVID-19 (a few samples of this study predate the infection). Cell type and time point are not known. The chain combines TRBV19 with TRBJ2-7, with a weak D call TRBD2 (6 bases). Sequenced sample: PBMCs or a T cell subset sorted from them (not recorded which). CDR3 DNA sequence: TGTGCCAGTAGTACCTACCGCGGGAACTACGAGCAGTACTTC. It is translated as CASSTYRGNYEQYF.